This note documents a single TCR beta chain sequence. The antigen is not known. This record belongs to a study of CD8 T cells in Susac syndrome. Study details: When their blood was taken, the Susac syndrome patients had either not yet had any therapy, were taking corticosteroids, or were taking intravenous immunoglobulin alone.

Reverse transcription of 0.5 to 1 ug RNA was performed with random hexamers. Amplification of TCR beta CDR3 across 54 Vbeta and 13 Jbeta was performed with immunoSEQ multiplex PCR. TCRdb ran MiXCR on the immunoSEQ multiplex PCR reads and lists one entry per CDR3 protein. This table holds 85,000 to 130,000 distinct CDR3 sequences, roughly 94% found once. Whole-study results and caveats: Clonal expansion was present among Susac CD8+ cells. This expansion reached its peak in TEMRA cells and in active patients.

The CD8+ and CD4+ T cells were negatively isolated, with the TEMRA cells enriched by FACS. There are 14 residues in the CDR3. Germline V CDR1 and CDR2: LGHDT, YNNKEL (reference sequence). V was trimmed by 5 bases and J by 1 base, leaving 8 bases between them. Specimen: CD8+ T cells from PBMCs. The TCR originated in a human donor with Susac syndrome. The chain is built from TRBV3-1 and TRBJ1-4; possibly TRBD1 for D (6 bases). In DNA form, the CDR3 reads TGTGCCAGCAGCTACAGGGAAACTAATGAAAAACTGTTTTTT. Translating it yields CASSYRETNEKLFF.